This passage covers 30 T cell receptor beta chains from one sample sequenced in a study of blood T cell repertoires in COVID-19. Only in-frame clones appear in the TCRdb table, and some are missing; sequencing was by immunoSEQ multiplex PCR. The sample consists of about 370,000 clones, 90% to 95% of them appearing once. Sequencing used PBMCs or T cells enriched from blood (not recorded which). These receptors were taken from a middle-aged woman who had been exposed to COVID-19.

The rearrangement joins TRBV5-4 to TRBJ1-1, with TRBD1 matching over 9 bases. CDR3 length: 15 amino acids. The V segment lost 10 bases and the J segment 5 bases; nucleotides outside the gene matches: 15. In germline, CDR1 is SGHNT, CDR2 YYREEE (reference sequence). For the CDR3, the DNA is TGTGCCGTTTTAGGGGACAGGGCGCGAGGGACTGAAGCTTTCTTT. It encodes CAVLGDRARGTEAFF. Based on the CDR3 plus reference TRBV5-4 and TRBJ1-1, the full variable domain is ETGVTQSPTHLIKTRGQQVTLRCSSQSGHNTVSWYQQALGQGPQFIFQYYREEENGRGNFPPRFSGLQFPNYSSELNVNALELDDSALYLCAVLGDRARGTEAFFGQGTRLTVV.

CDR3 in DNA: TGCGCCAGCAGCCATTTCGGACAGGGGATTCGATACAATGAGCAGTTCTTC. This codes for CASSHFGQGIRYNEQFF. V gene TRBV4-1 combines with J gene TRBJ2-1; 9 positions match TRBD1. This CDR3 region has 17 residues. In germline, CDR1 is MGHRA, CDR2 YSYEKL. V was clipped by 3 bases and J by 4 bases; unmatched bases: 10.

There are a few counts of this clone. J is TRBJ1-1 and V is TRBV12-3 or TRBV12-4; D not certain. V lost 5 bases and J 1 base, leaving 8 bases between the germline ends. The CDR3 contains 13 residues. The CDR3 DNA is TGTGCCAGCAGTCCTCAGTGGAACACTGAAGCTTTCTTT. Translated, it gives CASSPQWNTEAFF.

About this clone: The sample contains more than one DNA sequence encoding this CDR3. This rearrangement joins TRBV6-1 to TRBJ1-1; D gene uncertain. V shed 2 bases and J shed 1 base, with 5 bases lying between them. This CDR3 has 13 residues. Germline CDR1 is MNHNS and CDR2 is SASEGT. CDR3 sequence reads: CASSETKNTEAFF. CDR3 coding DNA: TGTGCCAGCAGTGAAACAAAGAACACTGAAGCTTTCTTT.

The rearrangement links TRBV25-1 to TRBJ2-7, with 8 bases matching TRBD1. Germline assignment: CDR1 MGHDK and CDR2 SYGVNS. Trimming at V came to 5 bases and at J to 5 bases, leaving 5 bases not matched to a gene. CDR3 length equals 13 residues. The CDR3 DNA reads TGTGCCAGCAGTCTATCAGGGGGCCACGAGCAGTACTTC. Residues: CASSLSGGHEQYF.

The rearrangement uses TRBV5-1 and TRBJ2-7, with 11 bases fitting TRBD1. Per the germline V gene, CDR1 is SGHRS and CDR2 is YFSETQ. This CDR3 has 15 residues. Germline trimming cut 0 bases from V and 7 bases from J; bases unmatched to any gene: 6. The CDR3: CASSLVGQGAGEQYF. The CDR3 DNA sequence: TGCGCCAGCAGCTTGGTTGGACAGGGGGCGGGAGAGCAGTACTTC. Full variable domain (rest looked up from reference TRBV5-1 and TRBJ2-7): KAGVTQTPRYLIKTRGQQVTLSCSPISGHRSVSWYQQTPGQGLQFLFEYFSETQRNKGNFPGRFSGRQFSNSRSEMNVSTLELGDSALYLCASSLVGQGAGEQYFGPGTRLTVT.

The J gene is TRBJ1-6, the V gene TRBV6-1, with 7 positions matching TRBD1. This CDR3 comprises 17 residues. The V segment lost 1 base and the J segment 10 bases; nucleotides outside the gene matches: 13. The germline gives CDR1 MNHNS, CDR2 SASEGT. The CDR3 bases are TGTGCCAGCAGTGAAGGCCCTAGGACAGGAGACGGCTCACCCCTCCACTTT. Its translation is CASSEGPRTGDGSPLHF.

The CDR3 nucleotides read TGTGCCAGCAGCCCCAGGGCCCCCGACAGGGCGAACACTGAAGCTTTCTTT. Its translation: CASSPRAPDRANTEAFF. The chain uses TRBV11-3 and TRBJ1-1, with 7 bases that match TRBD1. Germline CDR1 reads SGHNT; CDR2 reads YENEEA. The CDR3 has 17 residues. V gave up 5 bases and J gave up 1 base; unmatched junction bases: 13.

Notes on this clone: This sample includes further DNA sequences coding for the same CDR3. This chain uses TRBV5-1 with TRBJ1-4, with D possibly TRBD1 on 6 matching bases. There are 13 residues in the CDR3. Per germline, CDR1 SGHRS and CDR2 YFSETQ. V lost 2 bases, J lost 5 bases, and 7 bases lay in between. CDR3 in amino acids: CASSFQGNEKLFF. In DNA, the CDR3 is TGCGCCAGCAGCTTCCAGGGGAATGAAAAACTGTTTTTT.

The CDR3 reads CASSSRLSGANVLTF. CDR3 nucleotides: TGTGCCAGCAGCTCGAGGCTCTCTGGGGCCAACGTCCTGACTTTC. This chain joins TRBV7-9 and TRBJ2-6; unclear D gene. Trimming removed 4 bases from V and 0 bases from J, with 7 bases in between. The CDR3 is 15 residues long. Germline CDR1 SEHNR, CDR2 FQNEAQ (reference sequence).

The chain is built from TRBV5-1 and TRBJ2-1, with 7 bases fitting TRBD1. The CDR3 has 14 amino acids. The trim removed 0 bases at V and 4 bases at J, leaving 1 base unmatched. CDR1 is SGHRS and CDR2 is YFSETQ in the germline V gene. Here the CDR3 reads CASSLGDSYNEQFF. In DNA form, the CDR3 reads TGCGCCAGCAGCTTGGGGGACAGTTACAATGAGCAGTTCTTC.

This chain links TRBV21-1 with TRBJ2-3; TRBD2, as called in the table, went unchecked against the DNA. TRBV21-1 is shown as a pseudogene. The CDR3 has 18 amino acids. In DNA, the CDR3 is TGTGCCAGCAGCAAAGGGCCGCTGGCGGGAGGGCCTGAAGATACGCAGTATTTT. Translation gives CASSKGPLAGGPEDTQYF.

This sequence joins TRBV2 and TRBJ2-1; no firm D call. The CDR3 totals 12 residues. CDR1 is SNHLY and CDR2 is FYNNEI in the germline V gene. Trimming left V 11 bases short and J 3 bases short, with 11 bases between. The CDR3 sequence: CASELLYNEQFF. The CDR3 DNA follows: TGTGCCTCGGAGCTTCTCTACAATGAGCAGTTCTTC.

V is TRBV3-1 (or the pseudogene TRBV3-2) and J is TRBJ1-2; 11 bases are a match to TRBD1. The CDR3 is made up of 16 amino acids. Germline V gives CDR1 LGHDT, CDR2 YNNKEL (reference sequence). V was pared by 7 bases and J by 2 bases, with 9 bases of the junction left unmatched. CDR3 DNA: TGTGCCAGCAACCCCTCCTGGACAGGGGGCAACTATGGCTACACCTTC. Translation gives CASNPSWTGGNYGYTF.

This clone has just one count. This chain links TRBV5-1 with TRBJ1-3; 7 bases match TRBD1. The CDR3 has 15 residues. Germline V gives CDR1 SGHRS, CDR2 YFSETQ. Germline trimming cut 2 bases from V and 4 bases from J; bases unmatched to any gene: 6. CDR3: CASSLATGVGNTIYF. CDR3 coding DNA: TGCGCCAGCAGCTTAGCTACAGGGGTCGGAAACACCATATATTTT.

DNA for the CDR3: TGCGCCAGCAGCCCGGGACTGGGTTTAGACTATGGCTACACCTTC. Protein: CASSPGLGLDYGYTF. The gene calls are TRBV5-1 and TRBJ1-2, with D perhaps matching TRBD1 (5 bases). Trimming took 4 bases from V and 3 from J, leaving 16 bases between them. The CDR3 contains 15 residues. The germline CDR1 and CDR2 sequences are SGHRS and YFSETQ. Complete variable domain (other parts from reference TRBV5-1 and TRBJ1-2): KAGVTQTPRYLIKTRGQQVTLSCSPISGHRSVSWYQQTPGQGLQFLFEYFSETQRNKGNFPGRFSGRQFSNSRSEMNVSTLELGDSALYLCASSPGLGLDYGYTFGSGTRLTVV.

This chain connects TRBV6-5 to TRBJ2-7, with D perhaps matching TRBD1 (6 bases). CDR1 MNHEY and CDR2 SVGAGI come from the germline V gene. There are 14 residues in the CDR3. V lost 5 bases and J lost 7, with 18 bases in between. In DNA form, the CDR3 reads TGTGCCAGCAGTAAGGACCAGGGGCCTGGGGAGCAGTACTTC. This sequence encodes CASSKDQGPGEQYF.

The chain couples TRBV7-2 to TRBJ1-6; no reliable D call. The CDR3 covers 15 residues. Per the germline V gene, CDR1 is SGHTA and CDR2 is FQGNSA. Trimming removed 1 base from V and 9 bases from J, with 13 bases in between. The CDR3 region has the DNA TGTGCCAGCAGCTTAGAACCTGGGCCGACTTCACCCCTCCACTTT. Amino acid sequence: CASSLEPGPTSPLHF.

The chain has TRBV30 and TRBJ1-3, with TRBD1 as a possible D gene (6 bases). The CDR3 is 13 amino acids. Trimming stripped 5 bases from V and 3 bases from J, with 11 bases between. Germline values: CDR1 GTSNPN, CDR2 SVGIG (reference sequence). The CDR3 nucleotides are TGTGCCTGGGGACAGACCTTTGGAAACACCATATATTTT. This encodes CAWGQTFGNTIYF.

Remarks on this clone: The same CDR3 is also encoded by other DNA sequences in this sample. The chain is built from TRBV12-3 or TRBV12-4 and TRBJ1-1, with D maybe TRBD1 (6 bases). Trimming shortened V by 0 bases and J by 5 bases, and 7 bases separated the two germline ends. The length of the CDR3 is 13 residues. This CDR3 is CASSLARGTEAFF. CDR3 DNA: TGTGCCAGCAGTTTAGCTAGGGGGACTGAAGCTTTCTTT.

The chain links TRBV19 to TRBJ1-1; D is unresolved. Trimming removed 3 bases from V and 7 bases from J, with 18 bases in between. Per the germline V gene, CDR1 is LNHDA and CDR2 is SQIVND (reference sequence). This CDR3 comprises 15 residues. The CDR3 is CASSISVRRLGEAFF. The CDR3 DNA sequence: TGTGCCAGTAGTATTAGTGTGAGGAGGCTGGGTGAAGCTTTCTTT. Variable domain in full (rest from reference TRBV19 and TRBJ1-1): DGGITQSPKYLFRKEGQNVTLSCEQNLNHDAMYWYRQDPGQGLRLIYYSQIVNDFQKGDIAEGYSVSREKKESFPLTVTSAQKNPTAFYLCASSISVRRLGEAFFGQGTRLTVV.

This chain uses TRBV6-5 with TRBJ2-2; tentatively, D is TRBD2 (6 bases). CDR1 and CDR2 from the germline V gene are MNHEY and SVGAGI. The CDR3 runs to 16 residues. The germline V and J ends were trimmed by 1 base and 8 bases, with 17 bases remaining between them. This CDR3 reads CASSYYRTPRGGELFF. CDR3 DNA: TGTGCCAGCAGTTACTACCGGACTCCCCGGGGGGGGGAGCTGTTTTTT.

By sample share, this clone is medium-sized. CDR3 amino acids: CASSLQGTNYEQYF. In nucleotides, the CDR3 is TGTGCCAGCAGCTTACAGGGGACCAACTACGAGCAGTACTTC. The chain uses TRBV7-8 and TRBJ2-7; tentative D call: TRBD1 (6 bases). Looked up from germline, CDR1 is SGHVS and CDR2 is FQNEAQ. The CDR3 contains 14 residues. V was trimmed by 2 bases and J by 3 bases, leaving 11 bases between them.

This chain links TRBV19 with TRBJ1-4; no definite D call. There are 16 residues in the CDR3. V shed 3 bases and J shed 6 bases, with 17 bases lying between them. CDR1 and CDR2 (germline): LNHDA, SQIVND (reference sequence). CDR3 in amino acids: CASSMGARVGYEKLFF. In DNA, the CDR3 is TGTGCCAGTAGTATGGGCGCGCGGGTTGGGTATGAAAAACTGTTTTTT.

The chain employs TRBV18 and TRBJ1-3; 9 nucleotides align to TRBD1. J gave up 0 bases and V 6 bases, and 6 bases lay outside the gene matches. Germline CDR1 and CDR2: KGHSH and LQKENI. CDR3 size: 16 residues. The DNA for the CDR3 is TGTGCCAGCTCGCGGGACAGGGCCTTCTCTGGAAACACCATATATTTT. Its translation: CASSRDRAFSGNTIYF. Looking up the rest from reference TRBV18 and TRBJ1-3 gives the full variable domain: NAGVMQNPRHLVRRRGQEARLRCSPMKGHSHVYWYRQLPEEGLKFMVYLQKENIIDESGMPKERFSAEFPKEGPSILRIQQVVRGDSAAYFCASSRDRAFSGNTIYFGEGSWLTVV.

The chain uses TRBV4-1 and TRBJ1-1; no clear D. CDR1 and CDR2 from the germline V gene are MGHRA and YSYEKL. V shed 0 bases and J shed 0 bases, with 14 bases lying between them. The CDR3 totals 17 residues. The CDR3 DNA is TGCGCCAGCAGCCAAGATATGGCTTCCTTAATGAACACTGAAGCTTTCTTT. Translation: CASSQDMASLMNTEAFF.

The chain combines TRBV5-4 with TRBJ2-3; D may be TRBD1 (6 bases). Germline V CDR1 and CDR2: SGHNT, YYREEE (reference sequence). V was shortened by 5 bases and J by 0 bases, with 10 bases between the two germline ends. The CDR3 runs 14 residues. The CDR3 region is CASRPTGSTDTQYF. CDR3 sequence (DNA): TGTGCCAGCAGACCTACAGGGAGCACAGATACGCAGTATTTT.

V is TRBV9 and J is TRBJ2-3, with 11 bases matching TRBD2. CDR1 and CDR2 from the germline V gene are SGDLS and YYNGEE. This CDR3 spans 16 amino acids. V lost 1 base and J lost 5; bases outside the gene matches: 6. This CDR3 is CASSVTSGSGGDTQYF. The CDR3 region has the DNA TGTGCCAGCAGCGTAACTAGCGGGAGTGGTGGAGATACGCAGTATTTT.

The chain has TRBV5-6 and TRBJ1-1; no clear D. The CDR3 extends over 14 amino acids. The germline V and J ends were trimmed by 4 bases and 1 base, with 11 bases remaining between them. Germline V CDR1 and CDR2: SGHDT, YYEEEE. The CDR3 DNA reads as TGTGCCAGCAGCCCGACCAGGTGGAACACTGAAGCTTTCTTT. Translation: CASSPTRWNTEAFF.

The chain combines TRBV30 with TRBJ1-6; the D is unclear. In germline, CDR1 is GTSNPN, CDR2 SVGIG (reference sequence). V was pared by 0 bases and J by 2 bases, with 14 bases between. The CDR3 consists of 17 residues. CDR3 DNA sequence: TGTGCCTGGAGTGTCGACCGCGGGGTGCCCTATAATTCACCCCTCCACTTT. It codes for CAWSVDRGVPYNSPLHF.